Listed here are 8 T cell receptor beta chains from one sample, sequenced in a study of T cells in Graves' hyperthyroidism and ophthalmopathy. Amplification of TCR beta CDR3 regions used RNA as the template. Carried out on the TCR CDR3, a first-round RT-PCR used the HTBI primer set. TCRdb fed the multiplex PCR reads into MiXCR, producing one record per CDR3 protein. Here the sample spans approximately 30,000 distinct CDR3 sequences, around 52% being singletons. The sequenced sample was blood. The receptors derive from a woman in her forties with Graves' ophthalmopathy.

The chain joins TRBV5-6 to TRBJ1-1; no clear D. The CDR3 runs 15 residues. CDR1 and CDR2 from the germline V gene are SGHDT and YYEEEE. Trimming took 2 bases from V and 9 from J, leaving 20 bases between them. The CDR3 bases are TGTGCCAGCAGCTTCCGTACGCGCACCATTCTTAAAGCTTTCTTT. Translated: CASSFRTRTILKAFF.

Comments on this clonotype: A read error may account for a junction end that differs from germline. This chain joins TRBV4-3 and TRBJ1-3; TRBD1 might be the D (6 bases). The CDR3 covers 17 residues. The V gene's germline CDR1 is LGHNA and CDR2 YSLEER. The CDR3 is CASSQRYQGRAGDTVCF. The CDR3 region has the DNA TGCGCCAGCAGCCAAAGGTACCAGGGGCGTGCTGGAGACACCGTATGTTTT.

This clonotype was observed at least ten times. V is TRBV11-1 and J is TRBJ2-5, with D possibly being TRBD2 (6 bases). The CDR3 length is 14 residues. Germline CDR1 and CDR2: SGHAT and FQDESV (reference sequence). Trimming took 2 bases from V and 2 from J, leaving 9 bases between them. The CDR3 nucleotides read TGTGCCAGCAGCTTAAATGGGGGGCAAGAGACCCAGTACTTC. It encodes CASSLNGGQETQYF. Filled out from reference TRBV11-1 and TRBJ2-5, the complete variable domain reads EAEVAQSPRYKITEKSQAVAFWCDPISGHATLYWYRQILGQGPELLVQFQDESVVDDSQLPKDRFSAERLKGVDSTLKIQPAELGDSAMYLCASSLNGGQETQYFGPGTRLLVL.

Regarding this clonotype: Since no conserved phenylalanine or tryptophan closes the CDR3, a read error is the likely cause. This chain uses TRBV5-1 with TRBJ2-7; 7 bases are shared with TRBD2. CDR1 and CDR2 (germline): SGHRS, YFSETQ. There are 14 residues in the CDR3. Trimming cost V 5 bases and J 3 bases; bases outside gene matches: 8. The CDR3 spells CASSEAGEVYEQYL. In DNA form, the CDR3 reads TGCGCCAGCAGTGAGGCGGGAGAAGTCTACGAGCAGTACCTC.

This clonotype was seen at least ten times. The rearrangement uses TRBV7-9 and TRBJ2-2, with TRBD2 matching over 9 bases. CDR1 SEHNR and CDR2 FQNEAQ come from the germline V gene (reference sequence). CDR3 length equals 13 residues. The ends lost 8 bases at V and 6 bases at J; junction bases unmatched: 4. The CDR3 region is CASGGRGAGELFF. The DNA for the CDR3 is TGTGCCAGCGGCGGGAGGGGGGCCGGGGAGCTGTTTTTT.

CDR3: CATEGITGELFF. CDR3 in DNA: TGTGCCACCGAAGGAATCACCGGGGAGCTGTTTTTT. This chain joins TRBV6-5 and TRBJ2-2; D not certain. The CDR3 covers 12 residues. Germline values: CDR1 MNHEY, CDR2 SVGAGI. V was clipped by 10 bases and J by 4 bases, with 10 bases between them.

The chain joins TRBV20-1 to TRBJ1-2, with 12 bases fitting TRBD1. Germline V gene sequence: CDR1 DFQATT, CDR2 SNEGSKA (reference sequence). There are 13 residues in the CDR3. Unmatched junction bases numbered 6, after V lost 6 bases and J lost 7 bases. CDR3 sequence (DNA): TGCAGTGCGGCGGGACAGGGGGCAGGTGGCTACACCTTC. Encoded protein: CSAAGQGAGGYTF.

With respect to this clonotype: One junction end does not reproduce the germline sequence, and a read error may be involved. The genes are TRBV7-6 and TRBJ2-5; D is possibly TRBD1 (5 bases). The CDR3 runs to 13 residues. In germline, CDR1 is SGHVS, CDR2 FNYEAQ. This CDR3 reads CASRRAHQEAQYF. The CDR3 coding sequence is TGTGCCAGCCGCAGGGCCCACCAAGAGGCCCAGTACTTC.